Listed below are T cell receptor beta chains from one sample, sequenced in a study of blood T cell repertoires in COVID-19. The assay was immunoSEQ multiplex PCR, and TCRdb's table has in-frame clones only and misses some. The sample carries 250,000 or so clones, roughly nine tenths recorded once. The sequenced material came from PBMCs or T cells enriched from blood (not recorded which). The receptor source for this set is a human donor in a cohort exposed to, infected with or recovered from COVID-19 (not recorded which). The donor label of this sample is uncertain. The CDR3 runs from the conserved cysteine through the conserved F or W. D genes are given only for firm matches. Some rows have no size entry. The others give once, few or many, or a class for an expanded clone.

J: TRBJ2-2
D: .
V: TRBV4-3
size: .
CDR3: CASSQDPAGELFF
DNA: TGCGCCAGCAGCCAAGACCCCGCCGGGGAGCTGTTTTTT

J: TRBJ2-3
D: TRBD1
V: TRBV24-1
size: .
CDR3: CATSDPADRAPDTQYF
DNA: TGTGCCACCAGTGATCCGGCGGACAGGGCCCCAGATACGCAGTATTTT

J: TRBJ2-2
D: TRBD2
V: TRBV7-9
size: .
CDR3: CASSTGGSNTGELFF
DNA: TGTGCCAGCAGCACGGGGGGATCGAACACCGGGGAGCTGTTTTTT

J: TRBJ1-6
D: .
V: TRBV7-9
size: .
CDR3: CASSLGGSYNSPLHF
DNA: TGTGCCAGCTCCCTCGGGGGGTCCTATAATTCACCCCTCCACTTT

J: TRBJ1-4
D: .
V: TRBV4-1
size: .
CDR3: CASSQVRTVANEKLFF
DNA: TGCGCCAGCAGCCAAGTGAGAACGGTTGCTAATGAAAAACTGTTTTTT

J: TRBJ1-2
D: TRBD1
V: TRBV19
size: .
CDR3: CASSFSLQGPDGYTF
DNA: TGTGCCAGTAGTTTCTCTCTACAGGGGCCAGATGGCTACACCTTC

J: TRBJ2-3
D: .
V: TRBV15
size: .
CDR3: CATSDGRATDTQYF
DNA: TGTGCCACCAGCGACGGCAGGGCCACAGATACGCAGTATTTT

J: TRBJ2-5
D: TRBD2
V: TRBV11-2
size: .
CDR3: CASSFSPGLTRETQYF
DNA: TGTGCCAGCAGCTTTTCCCCGGGACTAACGAGGGAGACCCAGTACTTC

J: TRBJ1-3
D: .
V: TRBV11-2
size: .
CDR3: CASGPLRGARGNTIYF
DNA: TGTGCCAGCGGCCCTCTCCGGGGGGCGCGGGGAAACACCATATATTTT

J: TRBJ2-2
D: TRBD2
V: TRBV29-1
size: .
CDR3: CSVGLAGGAAGELFF
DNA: TGCAGCGTTGGGTTAGCGGGGGGGGCGGCCGGGGAGCTGTTTTTT

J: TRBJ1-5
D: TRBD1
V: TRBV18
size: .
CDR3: CASSPDRTSNQPQHF
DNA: TGTGCCAGCTCACCGGACAGGACTAGCAATCAGCCCCAGCATTTT

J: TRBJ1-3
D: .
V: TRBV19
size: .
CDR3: CASSIAGTGNTIYF
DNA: TGTGCCAGTAGTATCGCAGGGACTGGAAACACCATATATTTT

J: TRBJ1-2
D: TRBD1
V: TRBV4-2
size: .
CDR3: CASSQAAGTVNFQPGYTF
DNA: TGTGCCAGCAGCCAAGCCGCCGGGACAGTCAACTTCCAACCTGGCTACACCTTC

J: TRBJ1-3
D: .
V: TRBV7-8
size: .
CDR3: CASSLSGGNTIYF
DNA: TGTGCCAGCAGCTTATCGGGGGGAAACACCATATATTTT

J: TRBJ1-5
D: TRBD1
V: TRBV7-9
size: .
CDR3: CASSPDRVGIQPQHF
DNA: TGTGCCAGCAGTCCGGACAGGGTGGGGATCCAGCCCCAGCATTTT

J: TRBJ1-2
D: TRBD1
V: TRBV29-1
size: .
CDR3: CSVEEYGTGGDYGYTF
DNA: TGCAGCGTTGAAGAATACGGGACAGGGGGGGACTATGGCTACACCTTC

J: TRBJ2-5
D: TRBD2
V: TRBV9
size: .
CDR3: CASSVGEGLLETQYF
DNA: TGTGCCAGCAGCGTAGGGGAGGGCCTACTGGAGACCCAGTACTTC

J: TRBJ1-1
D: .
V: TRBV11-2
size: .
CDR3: CASSQAGGDEAFF
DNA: TGTGCCAGCAGCCAAGCGGGGGGCGATGAAGCTTTCTTT

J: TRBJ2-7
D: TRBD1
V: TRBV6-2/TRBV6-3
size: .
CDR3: CASSWNANRGSSYEQYF
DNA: TGTGCCAGCAGTTGGAATGCTAACAGGGGATCATCCTACGAGCAGTACTTC

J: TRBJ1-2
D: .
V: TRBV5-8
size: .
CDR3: CASSQGLLYGYTF
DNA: TGTGCCAGCAGCCAAGGACTGCTCTATGGCTACACCTTC

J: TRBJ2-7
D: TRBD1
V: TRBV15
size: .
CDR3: CATSRGDSSYEQYF
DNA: TGTGCCACCAGCAGAGGGGACAGTTCCTACGAGCAGTACTTC

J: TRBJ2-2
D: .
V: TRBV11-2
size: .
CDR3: CASRPLRQNTGELFF
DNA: TGTGCCAGCAGGCCCCTCCGACAAAACACCGGGGAGCTGTTTTTT

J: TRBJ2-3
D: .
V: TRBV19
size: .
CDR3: CASSIDPPGDLDTQYF
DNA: TGTGCCAGTAGTATAGACCCTCCGGGGGATTTGGATACGCAGTATTTT

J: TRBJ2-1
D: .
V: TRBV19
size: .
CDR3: CASSSAGYNEQFF
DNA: TGTGCCAGTAGTAGTGCGGGCTACAATGAGCAGTTCTTC

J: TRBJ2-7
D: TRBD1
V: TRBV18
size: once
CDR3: CASSPGTASYEQYF
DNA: TGTGCCAGCTCACCCGGGACAGCCTCCTACGAGCAGTACTTC

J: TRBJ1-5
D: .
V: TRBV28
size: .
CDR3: CASKGDRPEYQPQHF
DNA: TGTGCCAGCAAAGGAGACCGACCGGAATATCAGCCCCAGCATTTT

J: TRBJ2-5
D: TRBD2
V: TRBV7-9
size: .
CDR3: CASSGAGLAGEKYF
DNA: TGTGCCAGCAGCGGCGCCGGACTAGCGGGGGAAAAGTACTTC

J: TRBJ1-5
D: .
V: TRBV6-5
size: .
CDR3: CASSPYSNQPQHF
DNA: TGTGCCAGCTCCCCTTATAGCAATCAGCCCCAGCATTTT

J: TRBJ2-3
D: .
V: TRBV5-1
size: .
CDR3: CASSLGRGGDTQYF
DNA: TGCGCCAGCAGCTTGGGCAGGGGAGGGGATACGCAGTATTTT

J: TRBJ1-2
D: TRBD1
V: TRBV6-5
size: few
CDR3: CASSSWAEDRDGYTF
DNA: TGTGCCAGCAGCTCCTGGGCGGAGGACAGGGACGGCTACACCTTC

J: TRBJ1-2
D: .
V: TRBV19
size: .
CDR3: CASRGEVYGYTF
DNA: TGTGCCAGTAGGGGGGAGGTATATGGCTACACCTTC

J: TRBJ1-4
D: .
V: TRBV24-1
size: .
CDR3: CATSDLLFNRTATNEKLFF
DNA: TGTGCCACCAGTGATTTGTTATTTAACAGGACAGCAACTAATGAAAAACTGTTTTTT

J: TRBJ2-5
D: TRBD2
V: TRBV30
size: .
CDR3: CAWSPGLAAQETQYF
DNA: TGTGCCTGGAGTCCTGGACTAGCGGCCCAAGAGACCCAGTACTTC

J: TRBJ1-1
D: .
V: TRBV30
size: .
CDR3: CAWIRVEAFF
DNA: TGTGCCTGGATTCGTGTTGAAGCTTTCTTT

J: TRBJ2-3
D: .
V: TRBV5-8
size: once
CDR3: CASSLVGVGADTQYF
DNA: TGTGCCAGCAGCTTGGTAGGGGTTGGAGCAGATACGCAGTATTTT

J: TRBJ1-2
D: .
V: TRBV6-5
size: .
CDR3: CASSFQRGRGTYGYTF
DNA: TGTGCCAGCAGTTTTCAACGGGGCAGGGGTACCTATGGCTACACCTTC

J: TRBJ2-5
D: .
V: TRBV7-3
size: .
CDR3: CASSNITSGETQYF
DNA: TGTGCCAGCAGCAATATTACATCTGGAGAGACCCAGTACTTC

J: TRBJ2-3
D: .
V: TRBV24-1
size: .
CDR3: CATSTNTHTDTQYF
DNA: TGTGCCACCAGCACAAACACCCATACAGATACGCAGTATTTT

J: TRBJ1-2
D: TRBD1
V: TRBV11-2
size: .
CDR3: CASSSRDRGLYRYTF
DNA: TGTGCCAGCAGCTCACGGGACAGGGGGCTATACCGCTACACCTTC

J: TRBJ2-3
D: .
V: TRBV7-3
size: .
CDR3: CASSHPGTSTDTQYF
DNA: TGTGCCAGCAGCCACCCGGGGACTAGCACAGATACGCAGTATTTT

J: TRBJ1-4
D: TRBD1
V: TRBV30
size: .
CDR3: CAWSVGGQRNEKLFF
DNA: TGTGCCTGGAGTGTTGGGGGACAGAGGAATGAAAAACTGTTTTTT

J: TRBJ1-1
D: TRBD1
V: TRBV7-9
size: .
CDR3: CASSLKGAQGTEAFF
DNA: TGTGCCAGCAGCTTAAAGGGGGCGCAGGGAACTGAAGCTTTCTTT

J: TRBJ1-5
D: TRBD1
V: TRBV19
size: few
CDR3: CASGDRNQPQHF
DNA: TGTGCCAGTGGGGACAGGAATCAGCCCCAGCATTTT

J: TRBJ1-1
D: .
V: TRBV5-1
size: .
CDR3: CASSLAGPNTEAFF
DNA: TGCGCCAGCAGCTTGGCAGGTCCGAACACTGAAGCTTTCTTT

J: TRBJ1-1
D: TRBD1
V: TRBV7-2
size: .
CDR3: CASRTDRDTEAFF
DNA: TGTGCCAGCAGAACGGACAGGGACACTGAAGCTTTCTTT

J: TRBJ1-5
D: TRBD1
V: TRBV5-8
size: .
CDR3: CASRGGTGKRKINQPQHF
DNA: TGTGCCAGCAGGGGAGGGACAGGAAAACGGAAAATCAATCAGCCCCAGCATTTT

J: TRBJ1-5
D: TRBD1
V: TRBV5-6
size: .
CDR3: CASSFGLQGAPSNQPQHF
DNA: TGTGCCAGCAGTTTTGGACTTCAGGGGGCGCCGAGCAATCAGCCCCAGCATTTT

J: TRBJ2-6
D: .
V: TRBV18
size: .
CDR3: CASSVTAAGQGSGANVLTF
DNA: TGTGCCAGCTCAGTCACCGCCGCGGGGCAGGGCTCTGGGGCCAACGTCCTGACTTTC

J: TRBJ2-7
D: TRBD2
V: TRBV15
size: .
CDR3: CATSRLSPTSLSSYEQYF
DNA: TGTGCCACCAGCAGACTATCCCCGACTAGCCTGAGCTCCTACGAGCAGTACTTC

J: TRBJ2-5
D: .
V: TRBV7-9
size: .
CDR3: CASSLVGGTQYF
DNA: TGTGCCAGCAGCTTAGTCGGGGGGACCCAGTACTTC

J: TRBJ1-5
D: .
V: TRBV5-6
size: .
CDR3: CASSLGRLGNQPQHF
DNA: TGTGCCAGCAGCTTAGGCAGGTTGGGCAATCAGCCCCAGCATTTT

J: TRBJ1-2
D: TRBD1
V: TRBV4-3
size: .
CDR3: CASSPIGTAGSNYGYTF
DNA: TGCGCCAGCAGCCCTATAGGGACAGCCGGAAGTAACTATGGCTACACCTTC

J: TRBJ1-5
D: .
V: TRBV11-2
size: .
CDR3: CASSVEFNQPQHF
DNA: TGTGCCAGCAGCGTGGAGTTCAATCAGCCCCAGCATTTT

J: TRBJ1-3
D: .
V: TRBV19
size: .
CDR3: CASSIGGSGNTIYF
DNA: TGTGCCAGTAGCATCGGGGGGTCTGGAAACACCATATATTTT

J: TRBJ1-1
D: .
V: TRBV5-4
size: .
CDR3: CASSLGGPEAFF
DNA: TGTGCCAGCAGTTTGGGGGGCCCTGAAGCTTTCTTT

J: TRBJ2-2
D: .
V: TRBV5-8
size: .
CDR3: CASSLAYKDRNTGELFF
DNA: TGTGCCAGCAGCTTGGCTTATAAGGACAGGAACACCGGGGAGCTGTTTTTT

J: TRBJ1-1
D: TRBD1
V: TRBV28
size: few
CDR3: CASKSQGSNTEAFF
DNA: TGTGCCAGCAAATCACAGGGGTCGAACACTGAAGCTTTCTTT

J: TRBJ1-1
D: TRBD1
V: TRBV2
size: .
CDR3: CASTGQGGTEAFF
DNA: TGTGCCAGCACTGGACAGGGTGGGACTGAAGCTTTCTTT

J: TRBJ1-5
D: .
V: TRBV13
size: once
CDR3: CASSPAPDQGPQPQHF
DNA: TGTGCCAGCAGCCCAGCCCCGGACCAGGGGCCTCAGCCCCAGCATTTT

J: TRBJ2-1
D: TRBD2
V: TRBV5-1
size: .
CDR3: CASSLEGGSVGEQFF
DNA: TGCGCCAGCAGCTTGGAGGGAGGGTCCGTGGGTGAGCAGTTCTTC